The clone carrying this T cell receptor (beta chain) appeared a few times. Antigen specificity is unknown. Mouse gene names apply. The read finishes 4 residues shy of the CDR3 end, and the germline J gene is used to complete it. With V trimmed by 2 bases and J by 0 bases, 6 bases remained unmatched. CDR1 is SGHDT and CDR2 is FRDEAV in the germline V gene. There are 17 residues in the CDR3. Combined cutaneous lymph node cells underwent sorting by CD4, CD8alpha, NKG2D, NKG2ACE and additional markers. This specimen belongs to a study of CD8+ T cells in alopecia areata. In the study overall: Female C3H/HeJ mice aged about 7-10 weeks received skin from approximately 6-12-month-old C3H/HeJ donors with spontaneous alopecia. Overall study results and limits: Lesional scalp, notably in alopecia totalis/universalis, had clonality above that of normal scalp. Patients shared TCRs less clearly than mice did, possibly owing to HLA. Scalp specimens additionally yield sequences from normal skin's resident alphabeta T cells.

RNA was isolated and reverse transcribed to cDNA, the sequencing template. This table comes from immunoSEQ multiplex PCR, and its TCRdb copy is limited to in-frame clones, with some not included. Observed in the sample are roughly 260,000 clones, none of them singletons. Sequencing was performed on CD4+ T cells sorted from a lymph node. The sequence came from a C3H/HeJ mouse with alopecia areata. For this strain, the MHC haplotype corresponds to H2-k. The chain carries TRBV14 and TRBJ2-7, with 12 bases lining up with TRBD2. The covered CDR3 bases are TGTGCCAGCAGTTTTGACTGGGGGGGCGCTTCCTCCTAT. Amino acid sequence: CASSFDWGGASSY. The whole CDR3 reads CASSFDWGGASSYEQYF. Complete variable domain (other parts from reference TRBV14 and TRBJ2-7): EAGVTQSPRYAVLQEGQAVSFWCDPISGHDTLYWYQQPRDQGPQLLVYFRDEAVIDNSQLPSDRFSAVRPKGTNSTLKIQSAKQGDTATYLCASSFDWGGASSYEQYFGPGTRLTVL.